The rows below give T cell receptor beta chains drawn from one sample of a study of tumor-infiltrating lymphocytes in primary liver carcinoma. TCRdb reprocessed the multiplex PCR reads via MiXCR and lists one record per CDR3 protein. The sample has hundreds of thousands of distinct CDR3 sequences; 50% to 60% are singletons. The sequencing sample was made of peripheral blood. These receptors were collected from a woman aged 30 to 39 with primary liver carcinoma and hepatitis B virus infection. Each CDR3 is given with its conserved first and last residue. Fields, in order: D gene, V gene, clone size, J gene, CDR3 protein, CDR3 DNA. The D gene is left open where the match is weak. Clone size is not always given. Where it is, it says once, few, many or a class for expanded clones.

D: .
V: TRBV6-1
size: once
J: TRBJ1-2
CDR3: CASSPQGTYGHTF
DNA: TGTGCCAGCAGTCCTCAGGGAACCTATGGCCACACCTTC

D: TRBD2
V: TRBV6-6
size: many
J: TRBJ2-1
CDR3: CASSTTSGPHNEQFF
DNA: TGTGCCAGCAGTACAACTAGCGGACCCCACAATGAGCAGTTCTTC

D: TRBD2
V: TRBV4-2
size: .
J: TRBJ2-3
CDR3: CANSPLLAGGPVDTQYF
DNA: TGTGCCAACAGCCCGCTATTAGCGGGAGGGCCGGTAGATACGCAGTATTTT

D: .
V: TRBV11-2
size: .
J: TRBJ2-5
CDR3: CTSSTSSETQYF
DNA: TGTACCAGCAGCACTTCTTCGGAGACCCAGTACTTC

D: TRBD2
V: TRBV7-8
size: few
J: TRBJ2-5
CDR3: CASSLKGLAKRQETQYF
DNA: TGTGCCAGCAGCCTAAAGGGACTAGCGAAGCGCCAAGAGACCCAGTACTTC

D: .
V: TRBV28
size: .
J: TRBJ2-3
CDR3: CASSLWRGRIDTQYF
DNA: TGTGCCAGCAGTCTCTGGCGGGGCCGGATAGATACGCAGTATTTT

D: TRBD1
V: TRBV29-1
size: many
J: TRBJ1-1
CDR3: CSAQGGWNTEAFF
DNA: TGCAGCGCCCAGGGGGGGTGGAACACTGAAGCTTTCTTT

D: .
V: TRBV4-2
size: many
J: TRBJ2-5
CDR3: CASSQGRLGETQYF
DNA: TGTGCCAGCAGCCAAGGACGCCTGGGGGAGACCCAGTACTTC

D: .
V: TRBV11-2
size: many
J: TRBJ2-5
CDR3: CASSPKGGPGTQYF
DNA: TGTGCCAGCAGCCCCAAGGGGGGACCGGGGACCCAGTACTTC

D: .
V: TRBV12-3/TRBV12-4
size: .
J: TRBJ1-3
CDR3: CASSFVRATSGNTIYF
DNA: TGTGCCAGCAGTTTTGTAAGGGCAACCTCTGGAAACACCATATATTTT

D: .
V: TRBV29-1
size: few
J: TRBJ1-2
CDR3: CSVGPGINYGYTF
DNA: TGCAGCGTTGGTCCCGGGATTAACTATGGCTACACCTTC

D: .
V: TRBV7-8
size: .
J: TRBJ2-7
CDR3: CASSPQYGGSYEQYF
DNA: TGTGCCAGCAGCCCCCAGTACGGAGGATCCTACGAGCAGTACTTC

D: .
V: TRBV28
size: few
J: TRBJ2-7
CDR3: CASNPRGSTYEQYF
DNA: TGTGCCAGCAACCCTCGGGGTTCCACCTACGAGCAGTACTTC

D: .
V: TRBV28
size: .
J: TRBJ1-1
CDR3: CASSPTSGSRVTAFF
DNA: TGTGCCAGCTCTCCTACGAGCGGGAGTCGGGTGACAGCTTTCTTT

D: .
V: TRBV4-2
size: many
J: TRBJ2-7
CDR3: CASSQGGREQYF
DNA: TGTGCCAGCAGCCAAGGAGGGAGAGAGCAGTACTTC

D: .
V: TRBV7-9
size: many
J: TRBJ1-1
CDR3: CASSLAGIALGVTEAFF
DNA: TGTGCCAGCAGCTTAGCGGGAATCGCATTGGGGGTCACTGAAGCTTTCTTT

D: TRBD2
V: TRBV14
size: .
J: TRBJ2-7
CDR3: CASSQVGRGQGSYEQYF
DNA: TGTGCCAGCAGCCAAGTGGGGAGGGGCCAGGGCTCCTACGAGCAGTACTTC

D: .
V: TRBV14
size: .
J: TRBJ2-7
CDR3: CASSQDRVSSYERYF
DNA: TGTGCCAGCAGCCAAGACAGGGTGAGCTCCTACGAGCGGTACTTC

D: .
V: TRBV6-2/TRBV6-3
size: many
J: TRBJ2-2
CDR3: CASSQNRFRFTGELFF
DNA: TGTGCCAGCAGCCAAAACAGGTTCCGATTCACCGGGGAGCTGTTTTTT

D: TRBD1
V: TRBV6-6
size: .
J: TRBJ2-3
CDR3: CASIMTGPDTQYF
DNA: TGTGCCAGCATCATGACAGGGCCAGATACGCAGTATTTT

D: .
V: TRBV29-1
size: many
J: TRBJ2-3
CDR3: CSVETGRGDTQYF
DNA: TGCAGCGTTGAGACAGGACGAGGAGATACGCAGTATTTT

D: TRBD2
V: TRBV6-1
size: .
J: TRBJ2-1
CDR3: CTSSVLAGTGNEQFF
DNA: TGTACCAGCAGTGTACTAGCGGGAACTGGGAATGAGCAGTTCTTC

D: .
V: TRBV4-1
size: .
J: TRBJ1-1
CDR3: CASSPQGRGDTEAFF
DNA: TGCGCCAGCAGCCCCCAGGGCAGGGGTGACACTGAAGCTTTCTTT

D: .
V: TRBV4-1
size: few
J: TRBJ2-1
CDR3: CASSQEFTANEQFF
DNA: TGCGCCAGCAGCCAAGAGTTCACAGCCAATGAGCAGTTCTTC

D: TRBD1
V: TRBV11-1
size: many
J: TRBJ1-2
CDR3: CASSARDSYGYTF
DNA: TGTGCCAGCAGCGCCCGGGACAGCTATGGCTACACCTTC

D: TRBD2
V: TRBV11-3
size: many
J: TRBJ2-5
CDR3: CASSFRTSGVQETQYF
DNA: TGTGCCAGCAGCTTCAGGACTAGCGGGGTTCAAGAGACCCAGTACTTC

D: .
V: TRBV7-9
size: .
J: TRBJ2-7
CDR3: CASSLEVPSNEQYF
DNA: TGTGCCAGCAGCCTAGAAGTACCCTCCAACGAGCAGTACTTC

D: .
V: TRBV10-2
size: many
J: TRBJ2-1
CDR3: CASSERTDAYNEQFF
DNA: TGCGCCAGCAGTGAGAGAACGGACGCCTACAATGAGCAGTTCTTC

D: .
V: TRBV7-8
size: .
J: TRBJ2-1
CDR3: CVSSPEGLEQFF
DNA: TGTGTCAGCAGCCCCGAGGGGCTCGAGCAGTTCTTC

D: .
V: TRBV2
size: .
J: TRBJ2-5
CDR3: CASSELSEGQETQYF
DNA: TGTGCCAGCAGTGAACTCTCGGAGGGACAAGAGACCCAGTACTTC

D: .
V: TRBV6-2/TRBV6-3
size: once
J: TRBJ2-4
CDR3: CASSYAVAKNILYF
DNA: TGTGCCAGCAGTTACGCGGTAGCCAAAAACATTCTGTACTTC

D: .
V: TRBV11-2
size: .
J: TRBJ2-1
CDR3: CACSLGHVSSYNEQFF
DNA: TGTGCCTGCAGCTTAGGACACGTGAGCTCCTACAATGAGCAGTTCTTC